This record covers a single T cell receptor beta chain. Antigen: not known. The sample is drawn from a study of beta chain features in type 1 diabetes. Of the isolated RNA, all was reverse transcribed, and so the sequenced material was expressed TCRB transcripts. TCRdb's table, derived via immunoSEQ multiplex PCR, lists solely in-frame clones and lacks some. The sample records over 350,000 clones, roughly 16% being singletons. Whole-study results and caveats: Insertions were fewer and deletions more numerous at VDJ junctions in type 1 diabetes patients.

Per the germline V gene, CDR1 is SGHDN and CDR2 is FVKESK. This CDR3 has 15 residues. V was pared by 4 bases and J by 6 bases, with 7 bases of the junction left unmatched. The sample was naive CD4+ T cells from blood. The TCR originated in a young woman in good health. The chain is built from TRBV14 and TRBJ2-7; the match to TRBD1 covers 12 bases. CDR3 region: CASSLQRDRGLEQYF. As DNA, the CDR3 is TGTGCCAGCAGCCTCCAGCGGGACAGGGGGCTCGAGCAGTACTTC.